The T cell receptor beta chain described here comes from a study of shared clonotypes between healthy human individuals (TCRdb year 2020). In terms of the full investigation: The cohort comprised two women and a few men aged 18 to 49 years. Between about 0.8 and 9.5 billion PBMCs per donor were obtained by leukapheresis. The study deeply sequenced blood TCR repertoires of about 5 healthy adults to estimate repertoire size and the extent of clonotype sharing between individuals. Different laboratories and diverse techniques were used to prepare libraries and sequence TCR repertoires, to increase sequencing depth and limit assay-specific biases. For each donor, CD4 naive and CD4 memory were each given three plates, CD8 naive was given two plates, and CD8 memory was given one plate.

TCR CDR3 regions were amplified from genomic DNA by multiplex PCR using the deep immunoSEQ assay. Genomic DNA extracted from each cell subset was distributed evenly over all wells of several immunoSEQ 96-well plates, and each plate served as one replicate. Each replicate PCR for sorted subsets received approximately 220 ng genomic DNA, equal to tens of thousands of T cell genomes. Purified libraries were quantified with a Qubit 3.0 fluorometer, sized on a Bioanalyzer 2100, and re-quantified with the KAPA Library Quantification kit. A separate single-read 150-cycle Illumina NextSeq 550 flow cell was used to sequence each immunoSEQ 96-well plate. The paper's data handling went like this. Because only junctional sequences without quality scores were contained in the immunoSEQ output, filtering matching that applied to full-length reads could not be performed. To assign V/J genes and CDR3, sequences were annotated against IMGT germline references using PyIR, a Python wrapper for IgBLAST v1.9. Reads with weak V/J assignments (E-value above 1e-6), missing CDR3, stop codons, out-of-frame junctions, or ambiguous translated residues were removed. V3J clonotypes were defined by identical inferred V gene, J gene, and CDR3 amino acid sequence. Percentage overlap between repertoires was calculated by dividing the number of shared unique clonotypes by the size of the smaller repertoire. RTK rarefaction, the Chao1 estimator, and Recon v2.1 estimates of unobserved clonotypes were used to assess repertoire richness. OLGA was used to compute generation probabilities for all TCRbeta clonotypes that the gDNA method yielded from a handful of donors. What TCRdb holds here is the immuneACCESS table cut down to in-frame rearrangements. Part of the clones is not present; checked against another copy, under half of the missing clones reflect an unresolved V gene, and the others are unexplained. That table gives V, J and clone size, and the DNA gave D and trimming. The table for this sample lists about 820,000 clones; 80% to 95% of them were counted only once. The ten biggest clones cover about 24% of the sample.

Overall study outcomes, separate from this receptor: Even with the large sequencing depth, rarefaction of the sorted-subset datasets indicated that sequencing was incomplete. Pairwise subsampling indicated that sequencing depth was expected to affect the degree of clonotype sharing among donors. Because the study included only a small number of donors, the genetic and exposure-history diversity represented was limited. Larger estimated clonotype richness was generally found for naive subsets than for memory subsets. Higher generation probabilities were observed for clonotypes shared by all four sorted-subset donors than for non-shared clonotypes. Sharing across a few donors was observed for approximately 5% of naive CD4, about 4% of naive CD8, roughly 2.3% of memory CD4, and around 0.4% of memory CD8 clonotypes. Only blood was sampled, and tissue TCR repertoires likely differ from those in blood.

CD8 naive samples were obtained by positive selection for CCR7 among CD45RO-negative cells, yielding a CD45RA+CCR7+ population from which TemRA cells were excluded. The donors were healthy, HIV-negative adults with no recently reported acute infections or vaccinations. Only Caucasian adults living in Nashville, Tennessee, USA were represented among the donors. Blood was obtained by leukapheresis, after which PBMCs were separated by Ficoll-Histopaque density gradient centrifugation and cryopreserved in liquid nitrogen vapor phase. Purity and quantity of every magnetically sorted T cell population were checked by analytical flow cytometry. From each sorted fraction, genomic DNA was isolated and quantified by UV absorbance on a Nanodrop 2000c. As to this clone: The specificity of this receptor is unknown. No base quality information exists; no much larger clone differs at one position.

This clonotype was sampled from a man aged 25-40 years in good health. The source material was naive CD8+ T cells sorted from blood. The cell subset or site label of this sample denotes: CD45RA+CCR7+.

The CDR3 sequence is CASSEIGHRQGDETQYF. The nucleotide sequence is TGTGCCAGCAGTGAAATCGGCCACCGACAGGGGGACGAGACCCAGTACTTC. The chain uses TRBV25-1 and TRBJ2-5; 9 central bases correspond to TRBD1. Relative to germline, V is missing 2 bases and J is missing 5 bases, with 12 bases of the junction outside any gene match. From the cysteine up to the phenylalanine, the CDR3 has a length of 17 residues. The CDR3 DNA has 51 bases and is translated from base 1. As encoded in the germline V gene, CDR1 is MGHDK while CDR2 is SYGVNS.